This T cell receptor (beta chain) was identified in a study of T cell clones after liver transplantation. Study overall: TCRbeta sequencing after a pre-transplant mixed lymphocyte reaction identified graft-donor-reactive clones, later tracked in post-transplant blood.

Assay used: immunoSEQ multiplex PCR; TCRdb lists only in-frame clones, some missing. The top ten hold roughly 0.44% of the sample, which has about 80,000 clones, roughly 85% seen once. Regarding the study as a whole: Conclusions were preliminary, with small, heterogeneous patient groups.

Concerning this clone itself: Its antigen is not known.

J lost 4 bases, V lost 4 bases, and 5 bases had no gene match. CDR3 size: 14 residues. Germline CDR1 is SGDLS and CDR2 is YYNGEE. V usage is TRBV9 and J usage is TRBJ1-3, with TRBD1 matching 7 bases. The material was CD4+ T cells from blood, obtained approximately 3.5 years after liver transplant. This receptor was taken from a human patient who received a liver transplant. The graft donor may be the source of some T cells. The CDR3 sequence is CASSLQGGGNTIYF. Here the CDR3 DNA reads TGTGCCAGCAGCTTGCAGGGGGGCGGAAACACCATATATTTT.